Below, 20 T cell receptor beta chains from the same sample are listed, as sequenced in a study of T cells in Graves' hyperthyroidism and ophthalmopathy. Using RNA transcripts as the source, TCR beta CDR3 regions were amplified. First-round RT-PCR with HTBI primers amplified the TCR CDR3 region. A single record per CDR3 protein comes from TCRdb applying MiXCR to the multiplex PCR reads. The sample lists around 350,000 distinct CDR3 sequences, 13% occurring once. Sequenced sample: blood. The receptors come from a woman under 30 with Graves' hyperthyroidism.

In this sample, this clonotype turned up many times. This chain joins TRBV11-2 and TRBJ2-3, with D hard to call. Trimming left V 3 bases short and J 1 base short, with 2 bases between. The germline CDR1 and CDR2 sequences are SGHAT and FQNNGV. The CDR3 spans 12 residues. The CDR3 is CASSLGTDTQYF. The CDR3 DNA reads as TGTGCCAGCAGCTTGGGCACAGATACGCAGTATTTT.

This clonotype came up many times. The chain links TRBV20-1 to TRBJ2-7, with D possibly TRBD2 on 5 matching bases. Germline-derived CDR1 and CDR2 are DFQATT and SNEGSKA (reference sequence). Trimming pared 3 bases from V and 7 bases from J, leaving 13 bases between. CDR3 size: 12 residues. The chain's CDR3 is CSASEGSVEQYF. The CDR3 DNA is TGCAGTGCTAGCGAGGGATCTGTGGAGCAGTACTTC.

This clonotype came up many times. This chain links TRBV2 with TRBJ2-7; maybe TRBD1 (6 bases). Germline V gene lookup returns CDR1 SNHLY and CDR2 FYNNEI. CDR3 length: 13 residues. V was shortened by 2 bases and J by 4 bases, with 9 bases between the two germline ends. The CDR3 loop is CASSERQVYEQYF. DNA for the CDR3: TGTGCCAGCAGTGAAAGACAGGTTTACGAGCAGTACTTC.

This clonotype was counted many times. This CDR3 is CASSQVSGYGGELFF. CDR3 nucleotide sequence: TGTGCCAGCAGCCAAGTTTCAGGGTACGGCGGGGAGCTGTTTTTT. The chain combines TRBV3-1 with TRBJ2-2; possibly TRBD1 for D (5 bases). V was shortened by 1 base and J by 7 bases, with 13 bases between the two germline ends. The CDR3 loop spans 15 amino acids. Germline V gene lookup returns CDR1 LGHDT and CDR2 YNNKEL (reference sequence). The full variable domain, its missing parts supplied by reference TRBV3-1 and TRBJ2-2, is DTAVSQTPKYLVTQMGNDKSIKCEQNLGHDTMYWYKQDSKKFLKIMFSYNNKELIINETVPNRFSPKSPDKAHLNLHINSLELGDSAVYFCASSQVSGYGGELFFGEGSRLTVL.

This clonotype was picked up many times. The chain carries TRBV20-1 and TRBJ2-5, with D possibly TRBD1 on 5 matching bases. The CDR3 has 16 residues. Trimming left V 6 bases short and J 1 base short, with 21 bases between. Germline CDR1 DFQATT, CDR2 SNEGSKA (reference sequence). Here the CDR3 reads CSAISFNRSPQETQYF. CDR3 sequence (DNA): TGCAGTGCCATAAGTTTCAACAGGTCACCCCAAGAGACCCAGTACTTC.

This clonotype has at least ten counts. The chain links TRBV7-2 to TRBJ1-2; a possible D gene is TRBD1 (6 bases). V lost 7 bases and J lost 8, with 29 bases in between. The CDR3 runs to 17 residues. The V gene's germline CDR1 is SGHTA and CDR2 FQGNSA. The CDR3 DNA sequence: TGTGCCAGCACCTTGGGGGGCAGGGGCTTCCCAGGGGAAGGCTACACCTTC. This codes for CASTLGGRGFPGEGYTF.

This clonotype was counted a few times. The chain recombines TRBV5-1 with TRBJ1-4; D not certain. The germline V and J ends were trimmed by 0 bases and 8 bases, with 14 bases remaining between them. Germline V gene sequence: CDR1 SGHRS, CDR2 YFSETQ. CDR3 length: 15 amino acids. The CDR3 is CASSLVTGGGEKLFF. The CDR3 DNA is TGCGCCAGCAGCTTGGTTACGGGTGGCGGAGAAAAACTGTTTTTT.

As regards this clonotype: A junction boundary mismatches the germline segment, possibly from a read error. The chain employs TRBV5-1 and TRBJ1-2; D ambiguous. The germline gives CDR1 SGHRS, CDR2 YFSETQ. The CDR3 runs to 14 residues. The CDR3 nucleotides read TGCGCCATCAGCTTGGCCACGGAGGTCTATGGCTACACCTTC. The encoded protein is CAISLATEVYGYTF.

This clonotype was found many times. J is TRBJ1-1 and V is TRBV7-3, with 7 positions matching TRBD1. CDR1 and CDR2 (germline): SGHTA, FQGTGA. The CDR3 covers 13 residues. Trimming at V came to 6 bases and at J to 1 base, leaving 2 bases not matched to a gene. This chain's CDR3 is CASSSGGNTEAFF. The DNA for the CDR3 is TGTGCCAGCAGTTCAGGGGGGAACACTGAAGCTTTCTTT.

This clonotype was seen many times. The J gene is TRBJ2-3, the V gene TRBV6-1; 8 bases fit TRBD1. V lost 4 bases to trimming and J lost 1 base; unmatched junction nucleotides: 4. This CDR3 comprises 15 residues. Germline CDR1 reads MNHNS; CDR2 reads SASEGT. DNA for the CDR3: TGTGCCAGCAGTGCTCCGGGACAGGGCACAGATACGCAGTATTTT. The encoded protein is CASSAPGQGTDTQYF.

This clonotype was detected many times. This chain connects TRBV15 to TRBJ2-3, with unresolved D. Germline CDR1 reads LNHNV; CDR2 reads YYDKDF (reference sequence). V lost 4 bases and J 4 bases, leaving 9 bases between the germline ends. The CDR3 has 13 residues. The CDR3 loop reads CATSTIRADTQYF. CDR3 bases: TGTGCCACCAGCACAATCCGGGCAGATACGCAGTATTTT.

The chain uses TRBV18 and TRBJ1-5, with 7 bases lining up with TRBD1. The CDR3 has 15 residues. V gave up 5 bases and J gave up 0 bases; unmatched junction bases: 4. CDR1 is KGHSH, CDR2 LQKENI, per germline. CDR3 in amino acids: CASSTQGNSNQPQHF. The CDR3 bases are TGTGCCAGCTCAACACAGGGGAATAGCAATCAGCCCCAGCATTTT.

This clonotype was seen only a few times. This rearrangement joins TRBV18 to TRBJ2-5; D gene unclear. The CDR3 loop spans 13 amino acids. V was pared by 5 bases and J by 3 bases, with 10 bases between. CDR1 is KGHSH, CDR2 LQKENI, per germline. The CDR3 DNA is TGTGCCAGCTCAGGGTATAGGGAAGAGACCCAGTACTTC. It encodes CASSGYREETQYF.

This clonotype has ten or more counts. A junction end diverges from the germline sequence, so it may reflect a read error. The chain combines TRBV2 with TRBJ1-1, with 8 positions matching TRBD1. Germline loops: CDR1 SNHLY, CDR2 FYNNEI. This CDR3 spans 14 amino acids. The CDR3 coding sequence is TGTGCCAGCAGAGAAGGACAGGGACACACTGAAGCTTTCTTT. Translation gives CASREGQGHTEAFF.

This clonotype was found many times. The J gene is TRBJ2-2, the V gene TRBV12-3 or TRBV12-4; 11 nucleotides agree with TRBD2. This CDR3 spans 16 amino acids. V dropped 6 bases and J dropped 7; count of bases not matched to a gene: 10. The CDR3 nucleotides are TGTGCCAGCAGCCTCACTAGCGGGAGCCCGCACGGGGAGCTGTTTTTT. This sequence encodes CASSLTSGSPHGELFF.

The chain has TRBV19 and TRBJ2-3; D gene unclear. There are 13 residues in the CDR3. V shed 7 bases and J shed 6 bases, with 14 bases lying between them. CDR1 is LNHDA, CDR2 SQIVND, per germline (reference sequence). For the CDR3, the DNA is TGTGCCAGTAAGTCGAGGACGGATGATACGCAGTATTTT. Translating it yields CASKSRTDDTQYF.

This chain connects TRBV12-3 or TRBV12-4 to TRBJ1-5, with D maybe TRBD1 (5 bases). The CDR3 is 14 amino acids. Trimming removed 5 bases at V and 9 bases at J, with 17 bases between. CDR3 nucleotides: TGTGCCAGCAGTGGGGACGGATTCGCGACGCCCCAGCATTTT. Encoded protein: CASSGDGFATPQHF.

This clonotype was found many times. V gene TRBV10-3 combines with J gene TRBJ1-1; 7 bases match TRBD1. Losses at the gene ends were 9 bases for V and 1 base for J; bases not matched to a gene: 2. The CDR3 runs to 12 residues. Germline CDR1 ENHRY, CDR2 SYGVKD. The CDR3 DNA reads as TGTGCCATATGGGACAGGAACACTGAAGCTTTCTTT. It yields the protein CAIWDRNTEAFF.

The chain is built from TRBV6-1 and TRBJ2-2; D is uncertain. The CDR3 is made up of 14 amino acids. The germline gives CDR1 MNHNS, CDR2 SASEGT. V was cut by 0 bases and J by 10 bases, with 12 bases left in between. DNA for the CDR3: TGTGCCAGCAGTGAAGCGCTTAGTTCGGAGGAGCTGTTTTTT. Its protein is CASSEALSSEELFF.

The V and J genes are TRBV19 and TRBJ1-2; perhaps TRBD1 as D (5 bases). The germline V gene encodes CDR1 LNHDA and CDR2 SQIVND (reference sequence). This CDR3 is 13 amino acids long. V dropped 3 bases and J dropped 8 bases, with 13 bases sitting between them. The CDR3 nucleotides are TGTGCCAGTAGTATGGGCAGGGAAGGAGGCTACACCTTC. It specifies CASSMGREGGYTF.